Presented here are 30 T cell receptor beta chains from one specimen sequenced in a study of robustness of blood B and T cell sequencing. mRNA, not genomic DNA, served as the source for TCR beta repertoires. The cDNA carried a universal priming site added by a 5' template-switch oligo. Each cDNA molecule was tagged by a 12-nucleotide random UMI. TCRdb reprocessed the PCR reads via MiXCR and lists one record per CDR3 protein. The data contain 850 to 900 distinct CDR3 sequences, less than 80% of them singletons. Sequenced input: peripheral blood. The receptors derive from a human donor in good health.

The V call is TRBV10-3, the J call TRBJ2-3; no reliable D call. The CDR3 extends over 18 amino acids. The V end lost 2 bases, the J end lost 6 bases, and 24 bases lay between the germline ends. Germline V gene data show CDR1 as ENHRY and CDR2 as SYGVKD. Written as DNA, the CDR3 is TGTGCCATCAGTGAGCCGACTCTTGGATCTTTCCGGGCGGATACGCAGTATTTT. Encoded protein: CAISEPTLGSFRADTQYF.

The chain couples TRBV7-6 to TRBJ1-1, with TRBD1 matching 9 bases. Germline loops: CDR1 SGHVS, CDR2 FNYEAQ. V lost 4 bases and J lost 0; bases outside the gene matches: 9. The CDR3 length is 17 residues. The CDR3 bases are TGTGCCAGCAGCTCTCACAGGGGGCGCGGGATGAACACTGAAGCTTTCTTT. Translation gives CASSSHRGRGMNTEAFF. Complete variable domain (other parts from reference TRBV7-6 and TRBJ1-1): GAGVSQSPRYKVTKRGQDVALRCDPISGHVSLYWYRQALGQGPEFLTYFNYEAQQDKSGLPNDRFSAERPEGSISTLTIQRTEQRDSAMYRCASSSHRGRGMNTEAFFGQGTRLTVV.

CDR3 region: CASSPPSMAGSGNTIYF. In nucleotides, the CDR3 is TGTGCCAGCTCACCACCCTCGATGGCCGGCTCTGGAAACACCATATATTTT. The chain recombines TRBV18 with TRBJ1-3; no reliable D call. V was pared by 0 bases and J by 0 bases, with 12 bases between. Germline V lookup: CDR1 KGHSH, CDR2 LQKENI. This CDR3 is 17 amino acids long.

V and J are TRBV5-1 and TRBJ2-7; the D gene is possibly TRBD2 (6 bases). The CDR3 loop spans 13 amino acids. Trimming stripped 4 bases from V and 3 bases from J, with 11 bases between. From germline, CDR1 is SGHRS and CDR2 YFSETQ. CDR3 in amino acids: CASSPSGGYEQYF. In DNA, the CDR3 is TGCGCCAGCAGCCCTTCCGGGGGCTACGAGCAGTACTTC.

This chain joins TRBV6-5 and TRBJ2-7; TRBD2 is a possible D gene (6 bases). From germline, CDR1 is MNHEY and CDR2 SVGAGI. Trimming removed 0 bases from V and 5 bases from J, with 8 bases in between. This CDR3 spans 13 amino acids. The CDR3 DNA reads as TGTGCCAGCAGTTACTCCGGGGGTAACGAGCAGTACTTC. This gives the protein CASSYSGGNEQYF.

The chain combines TRBV2 with TRBJ1-5; tentatively, D is TRBD1 (6 bases). This CDR3 is built from 14 residues. Germline V gene data show CDR1 as SNHLY and CDR2 as FYNNEI. V lost 6 bases and J lost 5, with 14 bases in between. CDR3 sequence reads: CASRSRQVHQPQHF. Written as DNA, the CDR3 is TGTGCCAGCAGATCGAGACAGGTTCATCAGCCCCAGCATTTT.

This clonotype was seen a handful of times. This chain joins TRBV6-1 and TRBJ2-7; 8 positions match TRBD2. CDR1 and CDR2 from the germline V gene are MNHNS and SASEGT. Trimming removed 0 bases from V and 5 bases from J; junction bases left unmatched: 3. This CDR3 spans 14 amino acids. The DNA of the CDR3 is TGTGCCAGCAGTGAAGCTCCGGGGGGGCACGAGCAGTACTTC. Encoded protein: CASSEAPGGHEQYF.

The rearrangement joins TRBV5-1 to TRBJ2-3; D possibly corresponds to TRBD2 (5 bases). CDR3 length: 15 amino acids. V was trimmed by 3 bases and J by 4 bases, leaving 15 bases between them. CDR1 is SGHRS and CDR2 is YFSETQ in the germline V gene. CDR3 sequence: CASSSSLVGADTQYF. The CDR3 nucleotides read TGCGCCAGCAGCTCCTCACTAGTTGGGGCAGATACGCAGTATTTT.

V and J are TRBV12-3 or TRBV12-4 and TRBJ1-2; D is ambiguous. V lost 0 bases, J lost 3 bases, and 11 bases lay in between. This CDR3 comprises 15 residues. CDR3 amino acids: CASSLAETPHYGYTF. CDR3 bases: TGTGCCAGCAGTTTAGCCGAGACACCCCACTATGGCTACACCTTC.

The rearrangement uses TRBV5-1 and TRBJ2-7; 8 nucleotides agree with TRBD1. The germline gives CDR1 SGHRS, CDR2 YFSETQ. This CDR3 is built from 16 residues. J gave up 1 base and V 4 bases, and 10 bases lay outside the gene matches. The DNA for the CDR3 is TGCGCCAGCAGCGAGACAGGGGTAGTGGGATCCTACGAGCAGTACTTC. Its translation is CASSETGVVGSYEQYF.

The gene calls are TRBV12-3 or TRBV12-4 and TRBJ1-1; 7 bases align to TRBD1. This CDR3 contains 18 residues. The trim removed 7 bases at V and 0 bases at J, leaving 17 bases unmatched. In nucleotides, the CDR3 is TGTGCCAGCACCAAGGGCACGGGACAGCGTTCTTTGAACACTGAAGCTTTCTTT. Translation gives CASTKGTGQRSLNTEAFF.

The chain uses TRBV6-5 and TRBJ1-3, with unresolved D. Germline lookup yields CDR1 MNHEY and CDR2 SVGAGI. Trimming stripped 0 bases from V and 0 bases from J, with 9 bases between. There are 16 residues in the CDR3. For the CDR3, the DNA is TGTGCCAGCAGTTACTCCTTAGCTTTCTCTGGAAACACCATATATTTT. Encoded protein: CASSYSLAFSGNTIYF.

This sequence joins TRBV7-9 and TRBJ2-3; no clear D. Trimming removed 5 bases at V and 7 bases at J, with 16 bases between. Germline V gives CDR1 SEHNR, CDR2 FQNEAQ (reference sequence). CDR3 length: 14 residues. For the CDR3, the DNA is TGTGCCAGCAGCCCAGGAAGGGATTCGAATACGCAGTATTTT. Protein product: CASSPGRDSNTQYF.

This rearrangement joins TRBV11-1 to TRBJ1-4; the D gene is possibly TRBD1 (5 bases). This CDR3 spans 18 amino acids. CDR1 and CDR2 from the germline V gene are SGHAT and FQDESV (reference sequence). V dropped 3 bases and J dropped 8 bases, with 25 bases sitting between them. For the CDR3, the DNA is TGTGCCAGCAGCTTCGGCTTAGGACAAGGGCGATTAGGGGAAAAACTGTTTTTT. This sequence encodes CASSFGLGQGRLGEKLFF. Full variable domain (outside the CDR3, taken from reference TRBV11-1 and TRBJ1-4): EAEVAQSPRYKITEKSQAVAFWCDPISGHATLYWYRQILGQGPELLVQFQDESVVDDSQLPKDRFSAERLKGVDSTLKIQPAELGDSAMYLCASSFGLGQGRLGEKLFFGSGTQLSVL.

The V gene is TRBV19, the J gene TRBJ1-2; tentative D call: TRBD1 (5 bases). The CDR3 is 13 amino acids. Germline CDR1 is LNHDA and CDR2 is SQIVND (reference sequence). Trimming removed 3 bases at V and 9 bases at J, with 14 bases between. The CDR3 region has the DNA TGTGCCAGTAGTATGAGGAGGGGCATAAGCTACACCTTC. Translation gives CASSMRRGISYTF. Full variable domain (outside the CDR3, taken from reference TRBV19 and TRBJ1-2): DGGITQSPKYLFRKEGQNVTLSCEQNLNHDAMYWYRQDPGQGLRLIYYSQIVNDFQKGDIAEGYSVSREKKESFPLTVTSAQKNPTAFYLCASSMRRGISYTFGSGTRLTVV.

V is TRBV7-9 and J is TRBJ2-3; no reliable D call. The ends were cut back, 6 bases at V and 0 bases at J, with 13 bases in the middle. The V gene's germline CDR1 is SEHNR and CDR2 FQNEAQ (reference sequence). The CDR3 contains 15 residues. CDR3 nucleotides: TGTGCCAGCAGGGTCGGGTACCCTAGCACAGATACGCAGTATTTT. This codes for CASRVGYPSTDTQYF.

The chain recombines TRBV2 with TRBJ2-1; possibly TRBD1 for D (6 bases). The CDR3 covers 12 residues. V gave up 4 bases and J gave up 9 bases, with 10 bases separating them. Germline CDR1 is SNHLY and CDR2 is FYNNEI. In DNA, the CDR3 is TGTGCCAGCAGTGTACAGGGCCCTGAGCAGTTCTTC. Residues: CASSVQGPEQFF.

The CDR3 nucleotides are TGTGCCAGCCGGGACTCAAAAGGGAAGCAGTTCTTC. Encoded protein: CASRDSKGKQFF. The rearrangement uses TRBV28 and TRBJ2-1; D may be TRBD2 (6 bases). The CDR3 extends over 12 amino acids. The V end lost 8 bases, the J end lost 11 bases, and 16 bases lay between the germline ends. Germline V gives CDR1 MDHEN, CDR2 SYDVKM.

The chain carries TRBV10-1 and TRBJ2-3, with D possibly matching TRBD1 (6 bases). Trimming left V 6 bases short and J 7 bases short, with 8 bases between. Looked up from germline, CDR1 is WNHNN and CDR2 is SYGVQD (reference sequence). The length of the CDR3 is 11 residues. The CDR3 sequence is CASSRGNTQYF. CDR3 coding DNA: TGCGCCAGCAGCAGGGGTAATACGCAGTATTTT.

The CDR3 DNA reads TGTGCCAGCAGCTTGGGGCACAGGAGGTCCGACAATAGCAATCAGCCCCAGCATTTT. Its translation is CASSLGHRRSDNSNQPQHF. The V gene is TRBV5-6, the J gene TRBJ1-5, with D tentatively TRBD1 (5 bases). V was shortened by 0 bases and J by 0 bases, with 19 bases between the two germline ends. The V gene's germline CDR1 is SGHDT and CDR2 YYEEEE. The CDR3 has 19 residues.

The CDR3 DNA follows: TGTGCCAGCAGGTCTGATCCCGGGGCGCATTCACCCCTCCACTTT. It codes for CASRSDPGAHSPLHF. This chain joins TRBV7-1 and TRBJ1-6; D is possibly TRBD1 (5 bases). TRBV7-1 is reported as an ORF; its role is uncertain. V was pared by 6 bases and J by 8 bases, with 17 bases between. The CDR3 has 15 amino acids.

This clonotype is a singleton in its sample. The chain links TRBV6-5 to TRBJ1-2, with no clear D. Germline V gene data show CDR1 as MNHEY and CDR2 as SVGAGI. V was clipped by 2 bases and J by 2 bases, with 6 bases between them. The CDR3 consists of 13 residues. This CDR3 reads CASSYDGNYGYTF. The CDR3 coding sequence is TGTGCCAGCAGTTACGACGGAAACTATGGCTACACCTTC.

V usage is TRBV5-1 and J usage is TRBJ2-7; 10 nucleotides match TRBD1. Germline CDR1 and CDR2: SGHRS and YFSETQ. The CDR3 extends over 16 amino acids. V gave up 1 base and J gave up 11 bases; unmatched junction bases: 15. Here the CDR3 DNA reads TGCGCCAGCAGCTTGTCCTACGGGACAGGGGTCCAGAGGAAGTACTTC. It is translated as CASSLSYGTGVQRKYF.

This chain joins TRBV6-1 and TRBJ1-5, with a possible D match to TRBD1 (5 bases). There are 15 residues in the CDR3. The germline V gene encodes CDR1 MNHNS and CDR2 SASEGT. The V and J ends lost 3 bases and 4 bases respectively, with 13 bases between them. CDR3 residues: CASSETGTRNQPQHF. The DNA for the CDR3 is TGTGCCAGCAGTGAGACCGGGACGCGAAATCAGCCCCAGCATTTT.

This clonotype showed up just once. This sequence joins TRBV12-3 or TRBV12-4 and TRBJ1-2, with D tentatively TRBD1 (6 bases). This CDR3 has 12 residues. Trimming shortened V by 6 bases and J by 2 bases, and 7 bases separated the two germline ends. The CDR3 spells CASSTGNYGYTF. The DNA of the CDR3 is TGTGCCAGCAGCACAGGGAACTATGGCTACACCTTC.

CDR3 amino acids: CASSPSRNVLFF. CDR3 coding DNA: TGTGCCAGCTCACCCTCGAGGAATGTTCTGTTTTTT. The V call is TRBV18, the J call TRBJ1-4; no clear D. The CDR3 is made up of 12 amino acids. Germline V gene data show CDR1 as KGHSH and CDR2 as LQKENI. Trimming shortened V by 3 bases and J by 14 bases, and 13 bases separated the two germline ends.

The rearrangement uses TRBV11-1 and TRBJ1-2; the D is unclear. V shed 1 base and J shed 6 bases, with 9 bases lying between them. Germline V gene data show CDR1 as SGHAT and CDR2 as FQDESV (reference sequence). This CDR3 comprises 13 residues. CDR3 coding DNA: TGTGCCAGCAGCTTAGGTCAAGAGGATGGCTACACCTTC. It yields the protein CASSLGQEDGYTF.

This clonotype was seen a few times. The chain uses TRBV6-1 and TRBJ1-2, with D possibly being TRBD1 (6 bases). Germline V gene data show CDR1 as MNHNS and CDR2 as SASEGT. This CDR3 has 14 residues. V was pared by 6 bases and J by 8 bases, with 19 bases between. The CDR3 region is CASRSGVPLSGYTF. CDR3 DNA sequence: TGTGCCAGCAGGTCAGGGGTACCCCTATCAGGCTACACCTTC.

This chain uses TRBV7-2 with TRBJ1-6; TRBD1 is a possible D gene (5 bases). From germline, CDR1 is SGHTA and CDR2 FQGNSA. The length of the CDR3 is 16 residues. With 5 bases removed from V and 7 bases from J, the gap between germline ends came to 18 bases. CDR3 sequence reads: CASSLTGTEFNSPLHF. The DNA of the CDR3 is TGTGCCAGCAGCCTCACCGGGACGGAATTCAATTCACCCCTCCACTTT.

This clonotype was recorded a few times. The chain employs TRBV15 and TRBJ1-1, with TRBD1 identical over 8 bases. Trimming at V came to 6 bases and at J to 1 base, leaving 13 bases not matched to a gene. This CDR3 region has 17 residues. Per the germline V gene, CDR1 is LNHNV and CDR2 is YYDKDF (reference sequence). CDR3 amino acids: CATRRPGTGSQNTEAFF. The CDR3 DNA is TGTGCCACCAGACGGCCCGGGACAGGATCCCAGAACACTGAAGCTTTCTTT.